This entry is about one T cell receptor (beta chain). The CDR3 length is 15 residues. Germline assignment: CDR1 SGDLS and CDR2 YYNGEE. Trimming left V 7 bases short and J 1 base short, with 15 bases between. The sample belongs to a study of blood T cell repertoires in COVID-19. Across the study: Sites across the United States, Italy and Spain contributed samples from acute and convalescent COVID-19.

Residents of around 24 US areas, aged roughly 18 to 89 years, made up the participants. Clinical history as reported by participants underpinned cohort assignment. Original processing notes: Reference gene primer amplification gave nucleated cell count estimates. Sequenced by immunoSEQ multiplex PCR; TCRdb stores in-frame clones only, minus some. That table gives V, J and clone size, and the DNA gave D and trimming. The sample includes about 280,000 clones, around 85% seen only once; the top ten take about 6%. Sequencing was carried out using PBMCs or T cells enriched from blood (not recorded which). The V and J genes are TRBV9 and TRBJ2-1; D is uncertain. The sequence was collected from a woman between 40 and 55 years old who had recovered from COVID-19. CDR3 DNA sequence: TGTGCCAGCGGCAATGGGCTGTCTTCCTACAATGAGCAGTTCTTC. This encodes CASGNGLSSYNEQFF.